A single sample gave rise to the 23 T cell receptor beta chains below, sequenced in a study of cytomegalovirus exposure and HLA in healthy donors. This table comes from immunoSEQ multiplex PCR, and its TCRdb copy is limited to in-frame clones, with some not included. The sample has 110,000 to 150,000 clones, around 90% seen once. Material: PBMCs. These receptors all come from a woman aged 25 to 39 in good health and CMV-seropositive.

J is TRBJ2-5 and V is TRBV29-1, with 8 bases lining up with TRBD1. V lost 2 bases and J lost 5; bases outside the gene matches: 7. Germline loops: CDR1 SQVTM, CDR2 ANQGSEA. The CDR3 is 14 residues long. The CDR3 protein is CSVEPTGAGETQYF. For the CDR3, the DNA is TGCAGCGTTGAACCGACAGGGGCGGGGGAGACCCAGTACTTC.

This clone showed up just once. The genes are TRBV27 and TRBJ2-3, with 9 bases identical to TRBD1. Germline loops: CDR1 MNHEY, CDR2 SMNVEV (reference sequence). The CDR3 consists of 14 residues. The ends lost 4 bases at V and 4 bases at J; junction bases unmatched: 3. The CDR3 loop is CASSWGQGADTQYF. As DNA, the CDR3 is TGTGCCAGCAGTTGGGGACAGGGAGCAGATACGCAGTATTTT.

This chain uses TRBV28 with TRBJ1-5, with D perhaps matching TRBD1 (5 bases). Germline CDR1 reads MDHEN; CDR2 reads SYDVKM. The germline V and J ends were trimmed by 10 bases and 5 bases, with 12 bases remaining between them. The CDR3 extends over 12 amino acids. The CDR3 spells CAIREGHQPQHF. Written as DNA, the CDR3 is TGTGCCATCCGGGAGGGACATCAGCCCCAGCATTTT.

The chain's CDR3 is CASSQNIQAGTEQFF. In DNA form, the CDR3 reads TGTGCCAGCAGCCAGAACATTCAGGCGGGGACTGAGCAGTTCTTC. This rearrangement joins TRBV4-2 to TRBJ2-1, with D tentatively TRBD2 (6 bases). CDR3 length: 15 residues. Germline V gives CDR1 LGHNA, CDR2 YNFKEQ. The V end lost 3 bases, the J end lost 9 bases, and 18 bases lay between the germline ends.

The V and J genes are TRBV6-5 and TRBJ2-1, with 9 nucleotides matching TRBD2. The CDR3 is 13 amino acids. The J segment lost 10 bases and the V segment lost 2 bases, leaving 3 bases of the junction unmatched. CDR1 and CDR2 from the germline V gene are MNHEY and SVGAGI. The CDR3 DNA follows: TGTGCCAGCAGTTACCAGACTAGCGGAGAGCAGTTCTTC. Translated, it gives CASSYQTSGEQFF.

V gene TRBV6-5 combines with J gene TRBJ2-3; TRBD1 aligns across 7 bases. CDR3 length: 13 amino acids. Losses at the gene ends were 6 bases for V and 5 bases for J; bases not matched to a gene: 5. Germline CDR1 reads MNHEY; CDR2 reads SVGAGI. CDR3 in DNA: TGTGCCAGCAGCTCAGGGGGACAAGATACGCAGTATTTT. Amino acids: CASSSGGQDTQYF.

The chain couples TRBV7-6 to TRBJ2-5; TRBD2 matches at 11 bases. With 5 bases clipped from V and 2 bases from J, the junction kept 7 bases outside the gene matches. The CDR3 has 16 amino acids. Germline CDR1 is SGHVS and CDR2 is FNYEAQ. The DNA of the CDR3 is TGTGCCAGCAGCGAGCATCGGACTAGCGGGCAAGAGACCCAGTACTTC. Translated, it gives CASSEHRTSGQETQYF.

The CDR3 spells CATSRVRGLDYGYTF. For the CDR3, the DNA is TGTGCCACCAGCAGAGTTAGGGGCCTGGACTATGGCTACACCTTC. The chain is built from TRBV15 and TRBJ1-2; weak D call: TRBD1 (5 bases). The CDR3 length is 15 residues. Per the germline V gene, CDR1 is LNHNV and CDR2 is YYDKDF (reference sequence). V lost 1 base to trimming and J lost 3 bases, with 12 bases between them.

The CDR3 DNA reads as TGTGCCAGCAGCTTGGGGCCCCCTAGCGGGAGTCACCACGAGCAGTACTTC. Translated, it gives CASSLGPPSGSHHEQYF. The chain is built from TRBV5-8 and TRBJ2-7; 10 bases agree with TRBD2. V lost 0 bases to trimming and J lost 5 bases; unmatched junction nucleotides: 11. The V gene's germline CDR1 is SGHTS and CDR2 YDEGEE. The CDR3 is 17 residues long.

This chain joins TRBV5-1 and TRBJ2-3; 8 bases fit TRBD1. The CDR3 is 15 amino acids. V lost 2 bases, J lost 0 bases, and 2 bases stayed unmatched. Germline CDR1 is SGHRS and CDR2 is YFSETQ. The CDR3 DNA sequence: TGCGCCAGCAGCTTTCGGACAGGGAGCACAGATACGCAGTATTTT. It specifies CASSFRTGSTDTQYF.

The rearrangement uses TRBV21-1 and TRBJ1-2; TRBD1, the table's D call, lacks a check against the DNA. TRBV21-1 represents a pseudogene. CDR3 length: 20 residues. The CDR3 DNA follows: TGTGCCAGCAGCACTCTAGACCTCGGACAGGGCGCCACCCTAGGCTATGGCTACACCTTC. It translates to CASSTLDLGQGATLGYGYTF.

The chain has TRBV6-6 and TRBJ1-1; 8 bases match TRBD1. Germline trimming cut 6 bases from V and 4 bases from J; bases unmatched to any gene: 7. This CDR3 spans 14 amino acids. Germline V lookup: CDR1 MNHNY, CDR2 SVGAGI (reference sequence). The CDR3: CASRTDRVPTEAFF. The CDR3 DNA sequence: TGTGCCAGCAGAACGGACAGGGTACCCACTGAAGCTTTCTTT.

V usage is TRBV2 and J usage is TRBJ2-3; 8 nucleotides line up with TRBD2. This CDR3 region has 14 residues. Germline V CDR1 and CDR2: SNHLY, FYNNEI. V shed 10 bases and J 0 bases; nucleotides not matched to a gene: 6. CDR3 nucleotide sequence: TGTGCCATCCTTAGCGGGGTTAGCACAGATACGCAGTATTTT. It encodes CAILSGVSTDTQYF.

The J gene is TRBJ1-5, the V gene TRBV13; D gene ambiguous. CDR1 is PRHDT and CDR2 is FYEKMQ in the germline V gene (reference sequence). Trimming shortened V by 0 bases and J by 9 bases, and 6 bases separated the two germline ends. This CDR3 is built from 12 residues. The CDR3 loop reads CASSLGPRPQHF. As DNA, the CDR3 is TGTGCCAGCAGCTTAGGCCCTCGGCCCCAGCATTTT.

This clone was recorded once. The chain joins TRBV28 to TRBJ2-7, with no clear D. Germline V gene data show CDR1 as MDHEN and CDR2 as SYDVKM. V was pared by 3 bases and J by 7 bases, with 13 bases between. CDR3 length equals 13 residues. This CDR3 reads CASSLSPPREQYF. The DNA for the CDR3 is TGTGCCAGCAGTTTGTCACCCCCTCGGGAGCAGTACTTC.

The J gene is TRBJ1-5, the V gene TRBV23-1; 9 positions match TRBD1. TRBV23-1 is marked as an open reading frame, function uncertain. The CDR3 has 18 residues. Trimming removed 6 bases from V and 3 bases from J; junction bases left unmatched: 15. CDR3 in DNA: TGCGCCAGCAGCACTCCGGGACAGGGCCCCGACAACAATCAGCCCCAGCATTTT. Protein product: CASSTPGQGPDNNQPQHF.

V and J are TRBV18 and TRBJ2-1, with D possibly matching TRBD2 (5 bases). Germline V gene data show CDR1 as KGHSH and CDR2 as LQKENI. This CDR3 has 17 residues. Trimming shortened V by 4 bases and J by 0 bases, and 16 bases separated the two germline ends. The CDR3 loop reads CASSLLDSLGSYNEQFF. The CDR3 DNA follows: TGTGCCAGCTCACTTCTGGACTCCCTCGGCTCCTACAATGAGCAGTTCTTC.

The chain joins TRBV6-1 to TRBJ2-7, with 8 bases lining up with TRBD1. The germline CDR1 and CDR2 sequences are MNHNS and SASEGT. This CDR3 comprises 15 residues. With 8 bases clipped from V and 11 bases from J, the junction kept 20 bases outside the gene matches. The CDR3 DNA follows: TGTGCCAGCGACCCATACTCGACAGGGGCAAGGGTAGAGTACTTC. Translation gives CASDPYSTGARVEYF.

This rearrangement joins TRBV7-8 to TRBJ1-1; 10 nucleotides match TRBD1. Unmatched junction bases numbered 1, after V lost 2 bases and J lost 1 base. The CDR3 is 15 amino acids. The germline CDR1 and CDR2 sequences are SGHVS and FQNEAQ. CDR3 loop: CASSLRDRGNTEAFF. The CDR3 DNA reads TGTGCCAGCAGCTTACGGGACAGGGGGAACACTGAAGCTTTCTTT.

This clone was seen repeatedly, ten times or more. This chain uses TRBV28 with TRBJ1-5; D gene unclear. V was trimmed by 2 bases and J by 0 bases, leaving 14 bases between them. The CDR3 consists of 17 residues. CDR1 is MDHEN, CDR2 SYDVKM, per germline. CDR3 protein: CASSLLRDTYSNQPQHF. In nucleotides, the CDR3 is TGTGCCAGCAGTTTACTTCGTGACACCTATAGCAATCAGCCCCAGCATTTT.

This clone was detected once. The J gene is TRBJ2-5, the V gene TRBV27, with D hard to call. The DNA end favors TRBJ2-7, so the J call may be wrong. The CDR3 consists of 16 residues. In germline, CDR1 is MNHEY, CDR2 SMNVEV (reference sequence). The CDR3: CASSLSGELPTYEQYF. In nucleotides, the CDR3 is TGTGCCAGCAGTTTATCGGGCGAACTCCCTACCTACGAGCAGTACTTC.

The chain employs TRBV4-1 and TRBJ1-5, with TRBD1 identical over 9 bases. The trim removed 4 bases at V and 7 bases at J, leaving 8 bases unmatched. The germline CDR1 and CDR2 sequences are MGHRA and YSYEKL. The CDR3 has 15 residues. CDR3 sequence (DNA): TGCGCCAGCAGCCCTACCGGGACAGGGAACCAGCCCCAGCATTTT. The encoded protein is CASSPTGTGNQPQHF.

In its sample, this clone was seen once. This chain links TRBV28 with TRBJ1-2; a possible D gene is TRBD1 (5 bases). This CDR3 contains 14 residues. V was trimmed by 7 bases and J by 4 bases, leaving 16 bases between them. Germline V lookup: CDR1 MDHEN, CDR2 SYDVKM. The CDR3 sequence is CASIGSHRFYGYTF. CDR3 sequence (DNA): TGTGCCAGCATAGGGTCGCACAGGTTCTATGGCTACACCTTC.